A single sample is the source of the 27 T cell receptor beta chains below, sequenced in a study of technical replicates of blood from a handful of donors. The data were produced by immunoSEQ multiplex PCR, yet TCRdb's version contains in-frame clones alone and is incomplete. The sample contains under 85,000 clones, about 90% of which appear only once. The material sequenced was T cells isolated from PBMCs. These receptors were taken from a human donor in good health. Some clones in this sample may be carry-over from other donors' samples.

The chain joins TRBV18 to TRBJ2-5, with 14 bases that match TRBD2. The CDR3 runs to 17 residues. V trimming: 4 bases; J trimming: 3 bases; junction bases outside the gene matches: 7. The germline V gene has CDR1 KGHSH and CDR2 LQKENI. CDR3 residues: CASSHRRLAGGEETQYF. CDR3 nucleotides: TGTGCCAGCTCACACAGAAGACTAGCGGGAGGGGAAGAGACCCAGTACTTC.

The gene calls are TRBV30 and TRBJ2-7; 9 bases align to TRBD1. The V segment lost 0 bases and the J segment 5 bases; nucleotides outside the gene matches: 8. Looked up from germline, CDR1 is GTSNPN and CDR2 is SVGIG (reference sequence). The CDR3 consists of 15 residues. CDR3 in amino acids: CAWSVFGTGTHEQYF. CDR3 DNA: TGTGCCTGGAGTGTTTTCGGGACAGGGACCCACGAGCAGTACTTC.

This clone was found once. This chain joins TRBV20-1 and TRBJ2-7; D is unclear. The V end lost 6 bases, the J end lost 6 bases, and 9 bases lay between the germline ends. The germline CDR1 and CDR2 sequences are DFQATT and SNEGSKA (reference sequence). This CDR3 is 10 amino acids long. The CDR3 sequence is CSARRGEQYF. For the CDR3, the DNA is TGCAGTGCCCGGAGAGGCGAGCAGTACTTC.

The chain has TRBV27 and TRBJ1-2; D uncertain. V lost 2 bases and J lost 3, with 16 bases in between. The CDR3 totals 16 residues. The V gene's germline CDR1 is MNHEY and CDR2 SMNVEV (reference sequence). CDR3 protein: CASSLAGPGAYYGYTF. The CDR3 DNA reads TGTGCCAGCAGTTTAGCTGGCCCGGGAGCCTACTATGGCTACACCTTC.

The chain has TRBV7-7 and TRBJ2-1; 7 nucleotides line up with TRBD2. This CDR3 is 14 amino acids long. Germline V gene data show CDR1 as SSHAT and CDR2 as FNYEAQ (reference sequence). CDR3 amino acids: CASSRDYPTNEQFF. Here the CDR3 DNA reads TGTGCTAGCTCGAGGGACTACCCTACGAATGAGCAGTTCTTC.

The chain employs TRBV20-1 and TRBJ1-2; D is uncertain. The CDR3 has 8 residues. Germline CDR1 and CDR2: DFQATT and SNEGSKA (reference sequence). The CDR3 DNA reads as TGCGGTGTATATGGCTACACCTTC. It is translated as CGVYGYTF.

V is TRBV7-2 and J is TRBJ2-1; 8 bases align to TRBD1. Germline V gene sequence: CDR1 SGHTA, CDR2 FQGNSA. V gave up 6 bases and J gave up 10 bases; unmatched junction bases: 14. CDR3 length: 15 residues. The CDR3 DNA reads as TGTGCCAGCAGTCTAGGACAGGGTCCTTCGGGGGAGCAGTTCTTC. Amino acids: CASSLGQGPSGEQFF.

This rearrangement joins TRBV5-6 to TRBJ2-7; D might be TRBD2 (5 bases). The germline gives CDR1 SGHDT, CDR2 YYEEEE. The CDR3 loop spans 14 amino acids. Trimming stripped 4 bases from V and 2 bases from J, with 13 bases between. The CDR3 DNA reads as TGTGCCAGCAGCCCGGGGTTAGGTCCCTACGAGCAGTACTTC. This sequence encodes CASSPGLGPYEQYF.

The CDR3: CASGLGQSTDTQYF. The CDR3 DNA sequence: TGTGCTAGTGGTTTGGGACAGAGCACAGATACGCAGTATTTT. The gene calls are TRBV12-5 and TRBJ2-3; maybe TRBD1 (5 bases). The germline gives CDR1 LGHNT, CDR2 FRNRAP. Trimming left V 1 base short and J 0 bases short, with 5 bases between. This CDR3 region has 14 residues.

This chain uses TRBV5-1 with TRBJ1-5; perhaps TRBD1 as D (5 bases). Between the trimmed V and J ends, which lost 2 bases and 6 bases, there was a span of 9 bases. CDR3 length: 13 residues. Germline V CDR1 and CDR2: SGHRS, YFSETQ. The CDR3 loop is CASSFGTGQPQHF. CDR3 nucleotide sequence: TGCGCCAGCAGCTTCGGGACTGGTCAGCCCCAGCATTTT.

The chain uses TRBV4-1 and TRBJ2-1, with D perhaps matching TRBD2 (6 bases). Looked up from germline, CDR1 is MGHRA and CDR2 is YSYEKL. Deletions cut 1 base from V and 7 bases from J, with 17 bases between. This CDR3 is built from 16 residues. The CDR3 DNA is TGCGCCAGCAGCCAAGTGGGGGGTCGAACTTCGAATGAGCAGTTCTTC. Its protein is CASSQVGGRTSNEQFF.

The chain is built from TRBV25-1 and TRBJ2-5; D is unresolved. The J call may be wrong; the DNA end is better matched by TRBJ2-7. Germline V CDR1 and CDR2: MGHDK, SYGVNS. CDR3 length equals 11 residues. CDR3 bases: TGTGCCAGCAGTGAGGTCTACGAGCAGTACTTC. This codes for CASSEVYEQYF.

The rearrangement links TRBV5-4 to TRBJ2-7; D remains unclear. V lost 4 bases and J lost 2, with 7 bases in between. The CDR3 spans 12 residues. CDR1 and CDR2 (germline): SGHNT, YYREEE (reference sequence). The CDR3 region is CASSAVAYEQYF. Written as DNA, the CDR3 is TGTGCCAGCAGCGCCGTAGCCTACGAGCAGTACTTC.

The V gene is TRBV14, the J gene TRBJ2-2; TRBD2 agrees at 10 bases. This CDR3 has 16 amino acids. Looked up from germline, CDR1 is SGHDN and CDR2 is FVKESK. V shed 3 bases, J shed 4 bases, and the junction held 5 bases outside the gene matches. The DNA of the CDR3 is TGTGCCAGCAGCCAGGGACTAGCGAGTATCACCGGGGAGCTGTTTTTT. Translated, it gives CASSQGLASITGELFF.

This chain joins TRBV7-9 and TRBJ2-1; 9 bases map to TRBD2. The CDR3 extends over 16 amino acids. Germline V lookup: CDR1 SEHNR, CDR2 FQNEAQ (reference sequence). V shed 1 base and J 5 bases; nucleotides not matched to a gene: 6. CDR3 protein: CASSLVAGEWNNEQFF. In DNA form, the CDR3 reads TGTGCCAGCAGCTTAGTAGCGGGAGAGTGGAACAATGAGCAGTTCTTC.

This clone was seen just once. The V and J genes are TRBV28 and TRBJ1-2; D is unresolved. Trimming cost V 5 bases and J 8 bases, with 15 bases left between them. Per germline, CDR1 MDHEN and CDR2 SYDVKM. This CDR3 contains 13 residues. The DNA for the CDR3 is TGTGCCAGCAGTCGGTCGGAGGGCCTGGGCTACACCTTC. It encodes CASSRSEGLGYTF.

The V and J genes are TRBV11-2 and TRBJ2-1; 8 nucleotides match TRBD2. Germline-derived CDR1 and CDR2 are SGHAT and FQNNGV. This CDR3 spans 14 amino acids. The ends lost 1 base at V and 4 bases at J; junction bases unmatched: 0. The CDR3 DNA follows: TGTGCCAGCAGCTTAGCGGGAGGGTACAATGAGCAGTTCTTC. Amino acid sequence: CASSLAGGYNEQFF.

The CDR3 region has the DNA TGCGCCAGCAGCCCCAGTCGCCAGGTCACCACAGATACGCAGTATTTT. This sequence encodes CASSPSRQVTTDTQYF. V gene TRBV4-1 combines with J gene TRBJ2-3; D unclear. The germline gives CDR1 MGHRA, CDR2 YSYEKL. Trimming stripped 4 bases from V and 2 bases from J, with 16 bases between. The CDR3 has 16 residues.

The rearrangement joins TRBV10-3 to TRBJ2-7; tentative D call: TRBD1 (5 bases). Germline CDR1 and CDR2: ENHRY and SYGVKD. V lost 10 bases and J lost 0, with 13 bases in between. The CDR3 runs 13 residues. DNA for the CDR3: TGTGCCACCATACCAGACAGCTCCTACGAGCAGTACTTC. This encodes CATIPDSSYEQYF.

In DNA, the CDR3 is TGCGCCAGCTTTCAAGACCCCGGACTGAAGGTCTACGAGCAGTACTTC. Translated, it gives CASFQDPGLKVYEQYF. The rearrangement joins TRBV5-1 to TRBJ2-7, with a possible D match to TRBD2 (5 bases). With 7 bases removed from V and 3 bases from J, the gap between germline ends came to 23 bases. The CDR3 length is 16 residues. CDR1 is SGHRS, CDR2 YFSETQ, per germline.

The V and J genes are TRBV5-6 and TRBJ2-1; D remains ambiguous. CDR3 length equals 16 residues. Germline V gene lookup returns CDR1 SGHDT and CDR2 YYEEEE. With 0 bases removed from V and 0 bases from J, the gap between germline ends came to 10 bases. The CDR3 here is CASSLEVESSYNEQFF. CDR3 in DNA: TGTGCCAGCAGCTTGGAGGTGGAGAGCTCCTACAATGAGCAGTTCTTC. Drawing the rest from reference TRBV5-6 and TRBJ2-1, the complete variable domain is DAGVTQSPTHLIKTRGQQVTLRCSPKSGHDTVSWYQQALGQGPQFIFQYYEEEERQRGNFPDRFSGHQFPNYSSELNVNALLLGDSALYLCASSLEVESSYNEQFFGPGTRLTVL.

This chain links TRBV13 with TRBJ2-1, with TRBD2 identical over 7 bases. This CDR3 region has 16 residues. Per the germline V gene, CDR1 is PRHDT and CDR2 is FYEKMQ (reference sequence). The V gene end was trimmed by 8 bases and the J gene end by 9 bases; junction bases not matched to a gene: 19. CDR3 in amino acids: CASQPTRVGGPLEQFF. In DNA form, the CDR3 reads TGTGCCAGCCAACCCACGCGGGTGGGAGGGCCTCTTGAGCAGTTCTTC.

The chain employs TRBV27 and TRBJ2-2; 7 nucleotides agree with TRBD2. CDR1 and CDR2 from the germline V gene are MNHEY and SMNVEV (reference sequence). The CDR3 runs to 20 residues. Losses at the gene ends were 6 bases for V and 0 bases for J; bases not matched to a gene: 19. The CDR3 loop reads CASSLDPPLAGTTNTGELFF. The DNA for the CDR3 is TGTGCCAGCAGCCTAGACCCTCCTCTGGCTGGGACTACGAACACCGGGGAGCTGTTTTTT.

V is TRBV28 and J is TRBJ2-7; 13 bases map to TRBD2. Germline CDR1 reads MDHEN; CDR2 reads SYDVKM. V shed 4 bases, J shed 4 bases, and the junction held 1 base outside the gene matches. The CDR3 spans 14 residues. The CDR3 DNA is TGTGCCAGCAGTTGGACTAGCGGGAGATACGAGCAGTACTTC. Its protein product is CASSWTSGRYEQYF.

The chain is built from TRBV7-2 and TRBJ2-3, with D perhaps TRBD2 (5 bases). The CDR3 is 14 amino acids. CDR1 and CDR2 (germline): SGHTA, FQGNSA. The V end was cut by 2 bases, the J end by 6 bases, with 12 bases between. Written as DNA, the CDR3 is TGTGCCAGCAGCTTATCAGCGGAGCTGGATACGCAGTATTTT. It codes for CASSLSAELDTQYF.

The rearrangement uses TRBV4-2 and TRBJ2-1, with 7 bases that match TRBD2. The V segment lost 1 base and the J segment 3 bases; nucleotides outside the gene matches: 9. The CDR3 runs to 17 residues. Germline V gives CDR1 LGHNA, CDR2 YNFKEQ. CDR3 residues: CASSQVISRELYNEQFF. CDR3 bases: TGTGCCAGCAGCCAAGTCATTTCGCGGGAGCTCTACAATGAGCAGTTCTTC.

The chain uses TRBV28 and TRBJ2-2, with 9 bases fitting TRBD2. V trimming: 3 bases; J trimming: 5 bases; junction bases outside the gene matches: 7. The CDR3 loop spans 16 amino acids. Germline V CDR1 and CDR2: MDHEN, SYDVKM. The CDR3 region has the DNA TGTGCCAGCAGTTTGGGCGGGAGGGCCGGGACCGGGGAGCTGTTTTTT. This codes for CASSLGGRAGTGELFF. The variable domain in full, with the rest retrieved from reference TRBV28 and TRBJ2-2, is DVKVTQSSRYLVKRTGEKVFLECVQDMDHENMFWYRQDPGLGLRLIYFSYDVKMKEKGDIPEGYSVSREKKERFSLILESASTNQTSMYLCASSLGGRAGTGELFFGEGSRLTVL.